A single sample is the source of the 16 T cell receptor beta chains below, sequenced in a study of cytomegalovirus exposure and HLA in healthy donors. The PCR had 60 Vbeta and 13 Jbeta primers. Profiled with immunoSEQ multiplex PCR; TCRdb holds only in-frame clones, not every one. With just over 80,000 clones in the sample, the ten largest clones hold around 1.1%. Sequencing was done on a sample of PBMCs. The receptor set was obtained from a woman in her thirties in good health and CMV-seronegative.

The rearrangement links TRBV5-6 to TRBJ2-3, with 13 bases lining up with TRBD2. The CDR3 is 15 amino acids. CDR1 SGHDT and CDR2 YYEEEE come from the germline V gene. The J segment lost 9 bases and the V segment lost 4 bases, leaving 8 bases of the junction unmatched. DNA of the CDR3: TGTGCCAGCAGCACGGGACTAGCGGGGCACGGGACGCAGTATTTT. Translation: CASSTGLAGHGTQYF.

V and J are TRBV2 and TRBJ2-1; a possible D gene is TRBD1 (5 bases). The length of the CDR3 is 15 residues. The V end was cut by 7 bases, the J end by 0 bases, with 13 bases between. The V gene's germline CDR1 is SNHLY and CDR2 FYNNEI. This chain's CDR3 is CASTEGDTSYNEQFF. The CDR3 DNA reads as TGTGCCAGCACCGAAGGGGATACCTCCTACAATGAGCAGTTCTTC.

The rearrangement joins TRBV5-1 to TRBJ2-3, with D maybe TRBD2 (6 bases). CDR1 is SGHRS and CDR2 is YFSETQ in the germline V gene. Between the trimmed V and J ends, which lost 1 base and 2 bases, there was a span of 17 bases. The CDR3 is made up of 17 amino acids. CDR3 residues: CASSLSVGGGITDTQYF. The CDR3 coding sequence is TGCGCCAGCAGCTTGAGTGTTGGTGGGGGGATCACAGATACGCAGTATTTT.

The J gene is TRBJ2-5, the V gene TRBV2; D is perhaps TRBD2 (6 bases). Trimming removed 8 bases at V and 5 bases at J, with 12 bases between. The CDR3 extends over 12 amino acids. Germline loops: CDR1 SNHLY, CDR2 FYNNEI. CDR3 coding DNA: TGTGCCAGCGGGGCAGGAGGGGAGACCCAGTACTTC. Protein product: CASGAGGETQYF.

In DNA form, the CDR3 reads TGTGCCAGCAGCCAATGGACTAGCGGAGACAATGAGCAGTTCTTC. Amino acid sequence: CASSQWTSGDNEQFF. This chain connects TRBV4-2 to TRBJ2-1, with TRBD2 matching over 10 bases. Germline loops: CDR1 LGHNA, CDR2 YNFKEQ. The V gene end was trimmed by 2 bases and the J gene end by 5 bases; junction bases not matched to a gene: 3. The CDR3 sequence is 15 residues long.

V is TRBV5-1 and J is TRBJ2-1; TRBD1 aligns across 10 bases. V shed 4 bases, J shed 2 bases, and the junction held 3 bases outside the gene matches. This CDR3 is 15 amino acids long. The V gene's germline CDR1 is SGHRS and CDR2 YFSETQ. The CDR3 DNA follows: TGCGCCAGCAGCCTCGGGACAGGGGCCTACAATGAGCAGTTCTTC. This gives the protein CASSLGTGAYNEQFF.

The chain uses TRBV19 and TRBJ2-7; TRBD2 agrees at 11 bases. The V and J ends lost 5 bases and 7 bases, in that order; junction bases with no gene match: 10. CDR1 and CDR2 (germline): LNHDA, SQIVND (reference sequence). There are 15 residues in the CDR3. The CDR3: CASSLAGGPGAEQYF. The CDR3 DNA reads TGTGCCAGTAGTTTAGCGGGAGGGCCGGGAGCGGAGCAGTACTTC.

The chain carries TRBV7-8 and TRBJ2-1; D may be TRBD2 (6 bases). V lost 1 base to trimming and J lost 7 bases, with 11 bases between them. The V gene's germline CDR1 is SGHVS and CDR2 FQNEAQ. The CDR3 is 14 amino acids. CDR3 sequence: CASSLVLRGNEQFF. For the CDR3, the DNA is TGTGCCAGCAGCTTAGTACTCCGGGGGAATGAGCAGTTCTTC. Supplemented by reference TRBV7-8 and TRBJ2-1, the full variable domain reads GAGVSQSPRYKVAKRGQDVALRCDPISGHVSLFWYQQALGQGPEFLTYFQNEAQLDKSGLPSDRFFAERPEGSVSTLKIQRTQQEDSAVYLCASSLVLRGNEQFFGPGTRLTVL.

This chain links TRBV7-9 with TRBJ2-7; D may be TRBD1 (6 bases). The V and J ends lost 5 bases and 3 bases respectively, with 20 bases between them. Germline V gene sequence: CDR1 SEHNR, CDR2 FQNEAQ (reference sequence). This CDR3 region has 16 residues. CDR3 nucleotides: TGTGCCAGCAGCCCAAGGACAGCCGTGCATTTCTACGAGCAGTACTTC. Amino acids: CASSPRTAVHFYEQYF.

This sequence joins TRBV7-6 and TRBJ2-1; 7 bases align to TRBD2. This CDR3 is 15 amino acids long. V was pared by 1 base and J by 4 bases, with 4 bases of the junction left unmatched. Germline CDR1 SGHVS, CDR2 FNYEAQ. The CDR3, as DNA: TGTGCCAGCAGCTTAGGCGGGAGCGGATACAATGAGCAGTTCTTC. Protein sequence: CASSLGGSGYNEQFF.

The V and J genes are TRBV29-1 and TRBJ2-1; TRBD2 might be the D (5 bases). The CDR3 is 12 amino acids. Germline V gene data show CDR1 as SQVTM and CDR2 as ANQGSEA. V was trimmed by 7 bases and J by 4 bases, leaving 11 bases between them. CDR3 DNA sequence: TGCAGCGCTCTACGCGGGTACAATGAGCAGTTCTTC. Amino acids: CSALRGYNEQFF.

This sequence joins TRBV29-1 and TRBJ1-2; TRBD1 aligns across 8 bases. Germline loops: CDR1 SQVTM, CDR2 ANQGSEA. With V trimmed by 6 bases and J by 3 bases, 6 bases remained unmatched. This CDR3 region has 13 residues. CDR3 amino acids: CSVTETGDYGYTF. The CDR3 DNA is TGCAGCGTGACTGAGACAGGGGACTATGGCTACACCTTC.

CDR3 sequence (DNA): TGTGCCAGTAGTATAGATCGGGGTGGCGAGCAGTACTTC. Its protein product is CASSIDRGGEQYF. The gene calls are TRBV19 and TRBJ2-7, with D possibly TRBD2 on 5 matching bases. Germline CDR1 LNHDA, CDR2 SQIVND (reference sequence). This CDR3 is 13 amino acids long. Between the trimmed V and J ends, which lost 0 bases and 6 bases, there was a span of 9 bases. Filled out from reference TRBV19 and TRBJ2-7, the complete variable domain reads DGGITQSPKYLFRKEGQNVTLSCEQNLNHDAMYWYRQDPGQGLRLIYYSQIVNDFQKGDIAEGYSVSREKKESFPLTVTSAQKNPTAFYLCASSIDRGGEQYFGPGTRLTVT.

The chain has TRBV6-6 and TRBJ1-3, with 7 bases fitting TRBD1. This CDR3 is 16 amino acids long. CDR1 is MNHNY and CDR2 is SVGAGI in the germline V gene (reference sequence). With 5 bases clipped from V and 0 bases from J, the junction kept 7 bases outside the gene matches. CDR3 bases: TGTGCCAGCAGTCTCGGACAGGAGATCTCTGGAAACACCATATATTTT. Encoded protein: CASSLGQEISGNTIYF.

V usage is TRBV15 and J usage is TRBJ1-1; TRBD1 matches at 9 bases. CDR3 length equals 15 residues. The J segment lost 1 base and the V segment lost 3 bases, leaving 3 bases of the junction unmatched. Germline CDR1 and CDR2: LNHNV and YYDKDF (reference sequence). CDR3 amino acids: CATSRGQGKNTEAFF. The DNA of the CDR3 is TGTGCCACCAGCAGGGGACAGGGAAAGAACACTGAAGCTTTCTTT.

CDR3 amino acids: CASSESGINYGYTF. In nucleotides, the CDR3 is TGTGCCAGCAGTGAATCGGGGATTAACTATGGCTACACCTTC. The V call is TRBV25-1, the J call TRBJ1-2; D is uncertain. The CDR3 extends over 14 amino acids. Germline lookup yields CDR1 MGHDK and CDR2 SYGVNS. V lost 1 base and J lost 1, with 7 bases in between.